This T cell receptor beta chain was profiled in a study of CD8 T cells in Susac syndrome. The germline V gene encodes CDR1 SEHNR and CDR2 FQNEAQ (reference sequence). Deletions cut 6 bases from V and 0 bases from J, with 9 bases between. The CDR3 has 13 amino acids. With random hexamers, reverse transcription was performed on about 0.45 to 1 ug of RNA. Using its own MiXCR run on the immunoSEQ multiplex PCR reads, TCRdb lists one record per CDR3 protein. The profile shows roughly 130,000 distinct CDR3 sequences, about 94% of them singletons. The V call is TRBV7-9, the J call TRBJ2-7; D unclear. Material: CD4+ T cells from PBMCs. This receptor was taken from a human donor with multiple sclerosis. CDR3 region: CASRLESSYEQYF. As DNA, the CDR3 is TGTGCCAGCAGGCTCGAGAGCTCCTACGAGCAGTACTTC.